Following are 5 T cell receptor beta chains from one sample sequenced in a study of blood T cells in healthy people across ages. Combining a sample-barcoded 5' primer with a J-beta primer mix, a second PCR ran for roughly 6 to 11 cycles. Via MiXCR, TCRdb re-called the 5' RACE reads, giving one row per CDR3 protein. The sample gives hundreds of thousands of distinct CDR3 sequences, about three fifths of which show up once; approximately 23% is in the top ten. The specimen sequenced was blood. Receptors were obtained from a man aged 25-45 years in good health.

This rearrangement joins TRBV29-1 to TRBJ2-3; TRBD2 agrees at 10 bases. Germline V gene lookup returns CDR1 SQVTM and CDR2 ANQGSEA. With V trimmed by 4 bases and J by 6 bases, 7 bases remained unmatched. The CDR3 spans 14 residues. CDR3 DNA sequence: TGCAGCGTTGCAGCTAGCGGGAGCAAGGATACGCAGTATTTT. It codes for CSVAASGSKDTQYF.

The V gene is TRBV7-2, the J gene TRBJ2-1, with TRBD2 matching 10 bases. Germline V gene sequence: CDR1 SGHTA, CDR2 FQGNSA. The CDR3 consists of 14 residues. V lost 6 bases, J lost 4 bases, and 3 bases stayed unmatched. CDR3 amino acids: CASRSGRVYNEQFF. Written as DNA, the CDR3 is TGTGCCAGCAGAAGCGGGAGGGTATACAATGAGCAGTTCTTC.

V usage is TRBV27 and J usage is TRBJ2-5, with TRBD2 identical over 7 bases. The CDR3 spans 16 residues. Looked up from germline, CDR1 is MNHEY and CDR2 is SMNVEV (reference sequence). With 0 bases clipped from V and 11 bases from J, the junction kept 15 bases outside the gene matches. CDR3 region: CASSLSIRDYRFEQYF. The CDR3 DNA sequence: TGTGCCAGCAGTTTATCTATTCGGGACTATCGATTTGAGCAGTACTTC.

This rearrangement joins TRBV5-1 to TRBJ2-1, with D perhaps TRBD2 (5 bases). The CDR3 contains 16 residues. The V end lost 1 base, the J end lost 5 bases, and 16 bases lay between the germline ends. CDR1 SGHRS and CDR2 YFSETQ come from the germline V gene. CDR3 nucleotides: TGCGCCAGCAGCTTGAATCCACGGACTGGGAACAATGAGCAGTTCTTC. Its translation: CASSLNPRTGNNEQFF.

This clonotype showed up just once. The chain employs TRBV29-1 and TRBJ1-2; D gene unclear. The CDR3 covers 14 residues. CDR1 SQVTM and CDR2 ANQGSEA come from the germline V gene. Trimming cost V 3 bases and J 5 bases, with 16 bases left between them. In DNA form, the CDR3 reads TGCAGCGTTGAGCTTTTTACGGTCCTGTATGGCTACACCTTC. Translating it yields CSVELFTVLYGYTF.